This T cell receptor beta chain was sequenced for a study of blood T cells in healthy people across ages. Study-level background: In model experiments, template switching was able to capture about one barcoded beta molecule for every two T cells that were present. Study-wide points: Greater diversity and more naive CD4+ cells were seen in long-lived donors than in aged donors.

Alongside a J-beta primer mix, a sample-barcoded 5' primer served in a second PCR lasting roughly 7 to 12 cycles. Carrying 12 random nucleotides, a template-switch adaptor labeled each individual cDNA molecule. TCRdb fed the 5' RACE reads into MiXCR, producing one record per CDR3 protein. The table lists 1.5 million to 2 million distinct CDR3 sequences, almost 35% of them singletons. Of note for this clonotype: Its antigen remains unidentified. The germline gene is not matched at one end of the junction; a read error may be the cause.

Source material: blood. The origin of this receptor is a woman in her twenties or thirties in good health.

CDR3: CASGLSTGVYNEQFF. The CDR3 coding sequence is TGTGCCAGCGGCTTATCGACGGGGGTGTACAATGAGCAGTTCTTC. V usage is TRBV7-2 and J usage is TRBJ2-1; D might be TRBD2 (6 bases). The length of the CDR3 is 15 residues. Looked up from germline, CDR1 is SGHTA and CDR2 is FQGNSA.